The text below deals with one T cell receptor beta chain. Its specificity is unknown. This record comes from a study of T cell repertoires in cytomegalovirus infection. Across the whole study: It can be stated that public TCR beta signatures indicated CMV infection as well as a matching HLA type.

General observations from the study: There were HLA-C-restricted CMV-specific TCR beta clonotypes dominating the ex vivo response.

TCRdb recomputed calls from the reads with MiXCR, one row per CDR3 protein. Of 250,000 to 300,000 distinct CDR3 sequences in the sample, 15% to 20% are singletons; the top ten hold 40% to 55%. The CDR3 covers 16 residues. Looked up from germline, CDR1 is SQVTM and CDR2 is ANQGSEA. Trimming left V 4 bases short and J 0 bases short, with 19 bases between. The chain recombines TRBV29-1 with TRBJ2-7; D gene unclear. The TCR comes from a human donor in good health (CMV status not recorded). Some clones in this sample may be carry-over from other donors' samples. The sequencing sample was made of CD8+ T cells from PBMCs. The CDR3 loop reads CSVGPARRTRSYEQYF. CDR3 in DNA: TGCAGCGTTGGACCCGCCCGTCGTACCCGCTCCTACGAGCAGTACTTC.